The present T cell receptor (beta chain) was sequenced within a study of cytomegalovirus exposure and HLA in healthy donors. Between the trimmed V and J ends, which lost 4 bases and 1 base, there was a span of 8 bases. Germline lookup yields CDR1 LGHNA and CDR2 YSLEER. The CDR3 runs to 14 residues. Study-level points and caveats: It was found in a later analysis that first-cohort TCR clusters tended to co-occur in the 130 or so validation repertoires.

Here immunoSEQ multiplex PCR was the method, and the copy in TCRdb shows in-frame clones only, minus some. The sample includes some 76,000 clones, 94% of them seen just once. This clone was seen just once. Its antigen is not known. The chain uses TRBV4-3 and TRBJ1-5, with D possibly being TRBD1 (5 bases). Sample: PBMCs. This receptor was taken from a woman aged 18 to 35 in good health and CMV-seropositive. CDR3 DNA: TGCGCCAGCAGCCCGGACATAAGCAATCAGCCCCAGCATTTT. As protein: CASSPDISNQPQHF.